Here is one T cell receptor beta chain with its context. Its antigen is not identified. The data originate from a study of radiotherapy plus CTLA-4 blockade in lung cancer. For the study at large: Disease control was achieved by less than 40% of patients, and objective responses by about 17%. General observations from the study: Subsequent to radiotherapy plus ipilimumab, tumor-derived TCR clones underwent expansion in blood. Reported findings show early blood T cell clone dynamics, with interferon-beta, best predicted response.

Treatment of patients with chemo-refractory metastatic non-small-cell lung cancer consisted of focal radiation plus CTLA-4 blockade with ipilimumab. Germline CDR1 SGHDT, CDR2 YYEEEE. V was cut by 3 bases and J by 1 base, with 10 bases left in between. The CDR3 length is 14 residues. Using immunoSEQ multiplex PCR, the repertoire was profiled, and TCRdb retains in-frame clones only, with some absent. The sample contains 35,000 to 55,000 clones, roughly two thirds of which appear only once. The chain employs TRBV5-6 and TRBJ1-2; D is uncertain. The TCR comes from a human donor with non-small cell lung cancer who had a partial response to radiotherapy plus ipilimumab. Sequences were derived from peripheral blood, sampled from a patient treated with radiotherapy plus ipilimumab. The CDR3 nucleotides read TGTGCCAGCAGCTCGGGAGGTAATAACTATGGCTACACCTTC. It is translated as CASSSGGNNYGYTF.